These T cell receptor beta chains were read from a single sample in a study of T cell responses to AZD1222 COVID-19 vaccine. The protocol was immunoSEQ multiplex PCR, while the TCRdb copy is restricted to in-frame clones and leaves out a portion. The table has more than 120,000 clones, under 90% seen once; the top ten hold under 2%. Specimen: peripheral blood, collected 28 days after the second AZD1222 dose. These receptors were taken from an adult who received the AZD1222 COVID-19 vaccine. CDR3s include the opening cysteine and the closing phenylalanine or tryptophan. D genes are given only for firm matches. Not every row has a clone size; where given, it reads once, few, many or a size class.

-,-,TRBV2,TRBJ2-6,CASSVDSGPGANVLTF,TGTGCCAGCAGTGTTGACTCCGGCCCTGGGGCCAACGTCCTGACTTTC
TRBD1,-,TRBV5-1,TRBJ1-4,CASSTGQGFNEKLFF,TGCGCCAGCAGCACGGGACAGGGGTTTAATGAAAAACTGTTTTTT
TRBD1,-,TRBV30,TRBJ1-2,CAWSVFGTGSYGYTF,TGTGCCTGGAGTGTATTCGGGACAGGGTCCTACGGCTACACCTTC
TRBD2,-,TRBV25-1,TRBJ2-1,CASSARGGPGSEQFF,TGTGCCAGCAGTGCCCGGGGGGGGCCGGGGAGTGAGCAGTTCTTC
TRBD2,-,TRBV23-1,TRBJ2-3,CASSLPNGTSGTDTQYF,TGCGCCAGCAGTCTCCCGAATGGCACTAGCGGCACAGATACGCAGTATTTT
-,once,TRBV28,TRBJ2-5,CASSLMGPGTQYF,TGTGCCAGCAGTTTAATGGGACCGGGGACCCAGTACTTC
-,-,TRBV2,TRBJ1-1,CASSAPPQGSNTEAFF,TGTGCCAGCAGCGCACCCCCACAGGGATCGAACACTGAAGCTTTCTTT
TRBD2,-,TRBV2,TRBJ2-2,CATNSGAIRELFF,TGTGCCACCAACAGCGGGGCTATTAGGGAGCTGTTTTTT
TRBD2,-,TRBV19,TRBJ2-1,CASSIVTSGKTEQFF,TGTGCCAGTAGTATAGTAACTAGCGGGAAGACTGAGCAGTTCTTC
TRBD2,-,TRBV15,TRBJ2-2,CATSRELTSGTSGGELFF,TGTGCCACCAGCAGAGAGCTTACTTCCGGGACTAGCGGTGGGGAGCTGTTTTTT
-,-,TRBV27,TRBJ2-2,CASSFSTNTGELFF,TGTGCCAGCAGTTTTTCGACCAACACCGGGGAGCTGTTTTTT
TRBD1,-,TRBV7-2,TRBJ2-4,CASSPGTGTTLAKNIQYF,TGTGCCAGCAGCCCTGGGACAGGGACAACCTTAGCCAAAAACATTCAGTACTTC
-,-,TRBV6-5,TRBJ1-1,CASSDVRDKNTEAFF,TGTGCCAGCAGCGACGTCCGGGACAAGAACACTGAAGCTTTCTTT
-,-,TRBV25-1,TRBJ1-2,CASSDNRNYGYTF,TGTGCCAGCAGTGACAACAGGAACTATGGCTACACCTTC
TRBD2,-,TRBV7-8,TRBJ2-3,CASSPGGSGRDTQYF,TGTGCCAGCAGCCCCGGAGGTAGCGGGAGAGATACGCAGTATTTT